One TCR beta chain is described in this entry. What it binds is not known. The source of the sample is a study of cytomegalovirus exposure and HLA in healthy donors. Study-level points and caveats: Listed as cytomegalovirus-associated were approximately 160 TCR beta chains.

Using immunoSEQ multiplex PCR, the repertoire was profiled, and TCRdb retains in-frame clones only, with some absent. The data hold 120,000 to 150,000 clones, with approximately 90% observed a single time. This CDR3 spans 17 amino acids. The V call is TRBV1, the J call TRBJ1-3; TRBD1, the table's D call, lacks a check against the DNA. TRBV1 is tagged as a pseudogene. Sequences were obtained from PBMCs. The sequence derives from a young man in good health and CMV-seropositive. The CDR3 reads CTSSPGQPLDSGNTIYF. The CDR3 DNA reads TGCACCAGCAGCCCGGGACAGCCTCTGGACTCAGGAAACACCATATATTTT.